These 3 T cell receptor beta chains were sequenced from one sample in a study of tumor-infiltrating lymphocytes in primary liver carcinoma. Unsorted bulk tissue, roughly 19-34 mg of it, served as the source for co-extraction of RNA and DNA. TCR beta cDNA was prepared out of about 530 ng total RNA by means of a constant-region primer. Three rounds of nested multiplex PCR with slightly modified ARM-PCR produced TCR beta libraries. TRBV1-TRBV30 forward primers paired with a C-beta reverse primer drove the first two PCR rounds, roughly 9 cycles each. MiXCR was run by TCRdb on the multiplex PCR reads, yielding one entry per CDR3 protein. Here the sample spans approximately 30,000 distinct CDR3 sequences, 76% being singletons. The sequencing sample was made of liver tumor tissue from sampling region 5. Subset: tumor region T5, tumor centre. The receptors stem from a man between 35 and 55 years old with primary liver carcinoma and hepatitis B virus infection.

Points on this clonotype: A read error may produce the germline difference seen at one junction end. The chain combines TRBV28 with TRBJ2-2, with D perhaps assigned TRBD1 or TRBD2 (5 bases each). Per germline, CDR1 MDHEN and CDR2 SYDVKM. The CDR3 has 16 residues. CDR3 loop: CASSIGVGENTGEMFF. The CDR3 coding sequence is TGTGCCAGCAGTATAGGGGTAGGGGAGAACACCGGGGAGATGTTTTTT.

On this clonotype itself: One junction end does not reproduce the germline sequence, and a read error may be involved. This chain joins TRBV11-2 and TRBJ2-2, with a weak D call TRBD2 (6 bases). From germline, CDR1 is SGHAT and CDR2 FQNNGV. The CDR3 consists of 15 residues. The CDR3 DNA sequence: TGTGCCTGCAGCTTTGCGGGATCTAACACCGGGGAGCTATTTTTT. As protein: CACSFAGSNTGELFF.

The chain joins TRBV11-2 to TRBJ1-4, with D hard to call. From germline, CDR1 is SGHAT and CDR2 FQNNGV. This CDR3 region has 16 residues. V was pared by 5 bases and J by 5 bases, with 18 bases between. The CDR3 here is CASSRTSGEANEKLFF. The CDR3 DNA is TGTGCCAGCAGCAGGACTTCAGGAGAAGCAAATGAAAAACTGTTTTTT.